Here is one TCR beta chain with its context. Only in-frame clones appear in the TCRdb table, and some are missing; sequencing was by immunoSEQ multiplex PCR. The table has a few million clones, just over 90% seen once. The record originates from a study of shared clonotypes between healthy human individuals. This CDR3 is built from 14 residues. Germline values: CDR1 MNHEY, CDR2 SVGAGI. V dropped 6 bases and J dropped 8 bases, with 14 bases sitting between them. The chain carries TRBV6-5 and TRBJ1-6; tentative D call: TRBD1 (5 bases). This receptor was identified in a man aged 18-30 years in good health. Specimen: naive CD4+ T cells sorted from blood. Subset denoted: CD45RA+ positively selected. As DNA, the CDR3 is TGTGCCAGCAGCTTGGGACTTTATTATTCACCCCTCCACTTT. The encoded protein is CASSLGLYYSPLHF.